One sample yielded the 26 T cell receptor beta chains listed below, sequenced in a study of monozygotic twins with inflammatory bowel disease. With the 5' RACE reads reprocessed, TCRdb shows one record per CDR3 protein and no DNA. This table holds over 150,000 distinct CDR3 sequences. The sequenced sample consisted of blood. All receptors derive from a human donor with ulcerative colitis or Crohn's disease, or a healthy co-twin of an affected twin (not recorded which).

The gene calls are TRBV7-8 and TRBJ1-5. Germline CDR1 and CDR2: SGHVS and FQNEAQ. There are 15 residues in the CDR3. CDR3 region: CASSLVAGPNQPQHF.

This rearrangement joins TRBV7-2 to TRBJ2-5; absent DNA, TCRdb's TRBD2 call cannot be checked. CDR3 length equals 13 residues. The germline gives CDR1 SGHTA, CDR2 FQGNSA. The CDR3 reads CASSARLAETQYF.

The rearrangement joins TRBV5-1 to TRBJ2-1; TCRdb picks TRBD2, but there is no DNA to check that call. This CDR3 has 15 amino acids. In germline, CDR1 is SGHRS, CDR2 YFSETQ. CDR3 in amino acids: CASSLGSPTYNEQFF.

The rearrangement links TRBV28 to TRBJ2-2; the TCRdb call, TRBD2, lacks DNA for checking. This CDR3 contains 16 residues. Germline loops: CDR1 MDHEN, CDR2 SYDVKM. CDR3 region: CASSLGLAGNTGELFF.

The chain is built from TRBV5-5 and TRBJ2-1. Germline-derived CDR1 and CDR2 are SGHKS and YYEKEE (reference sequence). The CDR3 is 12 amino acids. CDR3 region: CASSLAGNEQFF.

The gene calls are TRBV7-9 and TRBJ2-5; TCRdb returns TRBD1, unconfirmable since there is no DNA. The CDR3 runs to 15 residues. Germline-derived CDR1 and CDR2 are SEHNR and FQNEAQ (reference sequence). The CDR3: CASSLVLGPVGTQYF.

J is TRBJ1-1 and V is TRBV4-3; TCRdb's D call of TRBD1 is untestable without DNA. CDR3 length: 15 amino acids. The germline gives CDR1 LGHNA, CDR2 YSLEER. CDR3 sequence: CASTWGTGVNTEAFF.

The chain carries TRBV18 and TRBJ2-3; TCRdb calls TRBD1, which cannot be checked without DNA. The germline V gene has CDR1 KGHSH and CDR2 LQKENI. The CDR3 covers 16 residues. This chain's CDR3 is CASSPDAGGVTDTQYF. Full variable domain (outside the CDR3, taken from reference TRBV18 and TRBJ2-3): NAGVMQNPRHLVRRRGQEARLRCSPMKGHSHVYWYRQLPEEGLKFMVYLQKENIIDESGMPKERFSAEFPKEGPSILRIQQVVRGDSAAYFCASSPDAGGVTDTQYFGPGTRLTVL.

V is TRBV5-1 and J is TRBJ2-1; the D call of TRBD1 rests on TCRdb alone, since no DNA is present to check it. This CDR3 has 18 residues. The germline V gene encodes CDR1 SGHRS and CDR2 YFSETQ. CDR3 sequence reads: CASSLSSGTQSSYNEQFF.

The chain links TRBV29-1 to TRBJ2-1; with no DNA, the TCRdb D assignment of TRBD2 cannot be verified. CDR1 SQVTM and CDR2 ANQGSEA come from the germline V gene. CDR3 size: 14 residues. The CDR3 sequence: CSVGTSSIYNEQFF.

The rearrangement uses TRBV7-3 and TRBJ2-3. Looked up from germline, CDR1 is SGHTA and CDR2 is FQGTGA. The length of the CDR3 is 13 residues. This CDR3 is CASSLMTTDTQYF.

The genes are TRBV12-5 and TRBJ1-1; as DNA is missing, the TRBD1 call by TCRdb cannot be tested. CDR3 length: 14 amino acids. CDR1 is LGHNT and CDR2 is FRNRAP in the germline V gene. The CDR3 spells CASGLRTGDTEAFF.

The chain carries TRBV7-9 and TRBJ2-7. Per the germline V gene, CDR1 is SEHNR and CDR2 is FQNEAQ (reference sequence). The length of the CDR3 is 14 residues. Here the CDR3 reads CASSSAGSSYEQYF.

The CDR3: CSARALAGGPYNEQFF. The rearrangement links TRBV20-1 to TRBJ2-1; TCRdb designates TRBD2, a call that cannot be tested without DNA. The CDR3 runs 16 residues. The V gene's germline CDR1 is DFQATT and CDR2 SNEGSKA (reference sequence).

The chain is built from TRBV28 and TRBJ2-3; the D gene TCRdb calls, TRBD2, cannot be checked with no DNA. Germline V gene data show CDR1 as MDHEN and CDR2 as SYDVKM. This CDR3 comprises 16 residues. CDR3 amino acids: CASSELAGDSGDTQYF.

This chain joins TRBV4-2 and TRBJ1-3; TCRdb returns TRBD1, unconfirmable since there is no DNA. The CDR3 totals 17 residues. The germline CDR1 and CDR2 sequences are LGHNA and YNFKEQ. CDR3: CASSQKQGSHEGNTIYF.

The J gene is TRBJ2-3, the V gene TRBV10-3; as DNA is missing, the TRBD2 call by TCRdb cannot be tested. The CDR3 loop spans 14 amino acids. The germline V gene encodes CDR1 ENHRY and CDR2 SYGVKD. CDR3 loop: CAISEGGNTDTQYF.

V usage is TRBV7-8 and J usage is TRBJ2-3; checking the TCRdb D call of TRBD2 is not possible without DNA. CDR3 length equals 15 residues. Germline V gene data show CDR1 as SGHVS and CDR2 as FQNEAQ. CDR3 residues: CASSLEGGEADTQYF.

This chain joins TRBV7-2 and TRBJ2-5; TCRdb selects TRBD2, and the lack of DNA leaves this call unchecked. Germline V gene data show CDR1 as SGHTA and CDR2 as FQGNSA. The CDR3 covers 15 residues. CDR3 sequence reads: CASSLVAGEQETQYF.

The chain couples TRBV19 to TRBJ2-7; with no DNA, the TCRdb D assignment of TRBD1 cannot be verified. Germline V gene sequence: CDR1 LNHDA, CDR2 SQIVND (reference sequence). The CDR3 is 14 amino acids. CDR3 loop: CASSIGPTGYEQYF.

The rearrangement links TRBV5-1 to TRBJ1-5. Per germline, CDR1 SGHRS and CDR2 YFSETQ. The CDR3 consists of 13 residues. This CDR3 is CASSFDPLEPQHF.

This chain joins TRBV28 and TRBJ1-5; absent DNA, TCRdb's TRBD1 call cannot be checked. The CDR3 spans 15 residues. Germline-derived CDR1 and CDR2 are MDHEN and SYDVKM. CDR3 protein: CASSLWQGSDQPQHF.

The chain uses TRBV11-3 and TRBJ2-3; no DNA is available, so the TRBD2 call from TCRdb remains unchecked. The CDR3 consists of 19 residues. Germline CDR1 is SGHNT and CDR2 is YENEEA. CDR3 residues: CASGWGSGSLPGHTDTQYF.

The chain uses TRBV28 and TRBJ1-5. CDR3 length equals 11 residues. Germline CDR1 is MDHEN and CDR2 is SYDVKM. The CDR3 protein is CASSVYQPQHF.

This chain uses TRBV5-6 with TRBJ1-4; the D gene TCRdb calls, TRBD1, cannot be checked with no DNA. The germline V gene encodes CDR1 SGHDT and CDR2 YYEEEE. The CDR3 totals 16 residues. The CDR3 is CASSFRAGSTNEKLFF.

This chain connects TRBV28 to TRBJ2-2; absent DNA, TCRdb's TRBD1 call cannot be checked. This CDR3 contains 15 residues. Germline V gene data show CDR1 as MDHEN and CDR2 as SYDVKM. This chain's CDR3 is CASSLVDRDTGELFF.